Listed below are T cell receptor beta chains from one sample, sequenced in a study of T cell repertoires in cytomegalovirus infection. TCRdb analysed the reads with MiXCR anew, one entry per CDR3 protein. The data contain about 920,000 distinct CDR3 sequences, 30% to 40% of them seen just once; the ten biggest clones take up about 14%. No antigen is known for these receptors. The sample consisted of cultured CD8+ T cells from PBMCs, taken from culture after CMV antigen stimulation. Every receptor here comes from a human donor in good health (CMV status not recorded). Some clones in this sample may be carry-over from other donors' samples. CDR3s include the opening cysteine and the closing phenylalanine or tryptophan. D genes are given only for firm matches. Clone size is stated in some rows and not others, as once, few, many or a class when expanded.

d_gene,abundance,v_gene,j_gene,CDR3nt,CDR3aa
-,-,TRBV10-3,TRBJ1-2,TGTGCCATCAGTGACTCGGGACCTAACTATGGCTACACCTTC,CAISDSGPNYGYTF
-,-,TRBV13,TRBJ2-3,TGTGCCAGCAGCTTGGGCCTAGTAGAGACAGATACGCAGTATTTT,CASSLGLVETDTQYF
TRBD2,-,TRBV4-1,TRBJ2-3,TGCGCCAGCAGCCCAGGGACGCGGGAGATATACACAGATACGCAGTATTTT,CASSPGTREIYTDTQYF
-,once,TRBV7-4,TRBJ1-1,TGTGCCAACACTCCGCCGGATGGGGGGGGGGCCACTGAAGCTTTCTTT,CANTPPDGGGATEAFF
-,-,TRBV7-9,TRBJ1-1,TGTGCCAGCAGCTTAGTTGGTGGGTTCGGTGAAGCTTTCTTT,CASSLVGGFGEAFF
TRBD1,many,TRBV7-2,TRBJ2-1,TGTGCCAGCAGCTTCGGGACAGGGGGCTCAGGGGGTGAGCAGTTCTTC,CASSFGTGGSGGEQFF
TRBD1,-,TRBV2,TRBJ2-7,TGTGCCAGCAGTGAGTCTGGGACAGGTCCCTACGAGCAGTACTTC,CASSESGTGPYEQYF
-,-,TRBV27,TRBJ1-3,TGTGCCAGCGGGCCGCAGTGGGACACCATATATTTT,CASGPQWDTIYF
TRBD2,few,TRBV25-1,TRBJ2-2,TGTGCCAGCAGCGGGGGGGCTGCTAACGGGGAGCTGTTTTTT,CASSGGAANGELFF
-,-,TRBV19,TRBJ2-1,TGTGCCAGTAGTTTGAGATGGGAGAATGAGCAGTTCTTC,CASSLRWENEQFF
TRBD2,-,TRBV6-8,TRBJ2-2,TGTGCCAGCAGTTACTCCGGGACTAGCGGGATCACCGGGGAGCTGTTTTTT,CASSYSGTSGITGELFF
-,-,TRBV12-3/TRBV12-4,TRBJ2-1,TGTGCCAGCAGTTTAGAAGGGTCTTTGTACAATGAGCAGTTCTTC,CASSLEGSLYNEQFF
-,-,TRBV19,TRBJ1-1,TGTGCCAGTAGAATTACCAGCACTCCGAACACTGAAGCTTTCTTT,CASRITSTPNTEAFF
-,-,TRBV7-6,TRBJ1-2,TGTGCCAGCAGCTCCCGAGGCAGGGATAACTATGGCTACACCTTC,CASSSRGRDNYGYTF
TRBD2,-,TRBV7-9,TRBJ2-1,TGTGCCTTTCGGACTAGCGGATTGTACACCTACAATGAGCAGTTCTTC,CAFRTSGLYTYNEQFF
-,once,TRBV6-5,TRBJ2-2,TGTGCCAGTGAGAGGAGAGGTACCGGGGAGCTGTTTTTT,CASERRGTGELFF
-,once,TRBV20-1,TRBJ1-6,TGCAGTGCTAGAGGTGAGGGGCCGCGCTCACCCCTCCACTTT,CSARGEGPRSPLHF
-,-,TRBV4-1,TRBJ1-1,TGCGCCAGCAGCCAAGAACCCCAAATTGGGTTCGAAGCTTTCTTT,CASSQEPQIGFEAFF
-,once,TRBV3-1,TRBJ1-2,TGTGCCAGCAGCCAATCTGCAGGGTGGGCTAACTATGGCTACACCTTC,CASSQSAGWANYGYTF
TRBD1,-,TRBV24-1,TRBJ2-2,TGTGCCACCAGTGATAGGCGACAGGGCGACACCGGGGAGCTGTTTTTT,CATSDRRQGDTGELFF
-,few,TRBV12-3/TRBV12-4,TRBJ2-1,TGTGCCAGCAGTTTGGGATGGCACACCGATGCCAATGAGCAGTTCTTC,CASSLGWHTDANEQFF
-,few,TRBV27,TRBJ1-5,TGTGCCAGCAGTCCGACGGGGGCGATTAGCAATCAGCCCCAGCATTTT,CASSPTGAISNQPQHF
TRBD1,-,TRBV11-2,TRBJ2-1,TGTGCCAGCAGCCTAACCCTGGACAGGGGTATGCCCTCCTACAATGAGCAGTTCTTC,CASSLTLDRGMPSYNEQFF
-,-,TRBV12-3/TRBV12-4,TRBJ1-5,TGTGCCAGCAGTTTACCAAGGGTGGATCAGCCCCAGCATTTT,CASSLPRVDQPQHF
-,-,TRBV28,TRBJ1-1,TGTGCCAGCAGGCCAAGGGGGTTGAACACTGAAGCTTTCTTT,CASRPRGLNTEAFF
-,-,TRBV12-3/TRBV12-4,TRBJ1-5,TGTGCCAGCAGTTTCGGCAGGGCCGGTCAGCCCCAGCATTTT,CASSFGRAGQPQHF
TRBD1,-,TRBV7-8,TRBJ1-2,TGTGCCAGCAGCTTAGTGGCAGGGGGCAGTGACTATGGCTACACCTTC,CASSLVAGGSDYGYTF
TRBD1,-,TRBV9,TRBJ1-2,TGTGCCAGCAGTGGAGGACAGGCCTACGTCACCTTC,CASSGGQAYVTF
TRBD2,-,TRBV11-3,TRBJ2-2,TGTGCCAGCAGCAGCCAGACTAGCGGGGGGGAGAACATCGGGGAGCTGTTTTTT,CASSSQTSGGENIGELFF
TRBD1,-,TRBV10-3,TRBJ1-2,TGTGTCATCAGTGATTACTCACCGGGACAGGGCGACTATGGCTACACCTTC,CVISDYSPGQGDYGYTF
-,-,TRBV5-6,TRBJ2-2,TGTGCCAGCAGCGCGGACTTGACCGGGGAGCTGTTTTTT,CASSADLTGELFF
-,many,TRBV12-3/TRBV12-4,TRBJ2-4,TGTGCCAGCAGTTGGGGACCTGTAGCCAAAAACATTCAGTACTTC,CASSWGPVAKNIQYF
-,-,TRBV6-6,TRBJ1-6,TGTGCCAGCAGTTACTCGGGGGTGAATTCACCCCTCCACTTT,CASSYSGVNSPLHF
TRBD2,few,TRBV7-8,TRBJ2-1,TGTGCCAGCAGCTTAGTGTCCTTAGCGGGGGGGCAGTACAATGAGCAGTTCTTC,CASSLVSLAGGQYNEQFF
TRBD2,-,TRBV6-5,TRBJ2-1,TGTGCCAGCACTGACGGGGGGAGCTCCTACAATGAGCAGTTCTTC,CASTDGGSSYNEQFF
-,-,TRBV19,TRBJ1-5,TGTGCCAGTAGTACCGGACAGAGCAATCAGCCCCAGCATTTT,CASSTGQSNQPQHF
-,-,TRBV4-3,TRBJ2-7,TGCGCCAGCAGCCAAGAGTTGATAGGGTACGAGCAGTACTTC,CASSQELIGYEQYF
TRBD1,few,TRBV27,TRBJ1-4,TGTGCCAGCAGGACAGGGGACAGACTGTTTTTT,CASRTGDRLFF
-,few,TRBV2,TRBJ1-1,TGTGCCAGCAGTCCTCGGAGGGGTACTGAAGCTTTCTTT,CASSPRRGTEAFF
-,few,TRBV28,TRBJ2-5,TGTGCCAGCACCGAACTAGCCCTCCAAGAGACCCAGTACTTC,CASTELALQETQYF
-,-,TRBV27,TRBJ2-5,TGTGCCAGCAGGATCGGGAATTACCAAGAGACCCAGTACTTC,CASRIGNYQETQYF
-,-,TRBV6-2/TRBV6-3,TRBJ2-1,TGTGCCAGCAGTTACTCCCTCAGCAGGGGGGGGATTATTGACAATGAGCAGTTCTTC,CASSYSLSRGGIIDNEQFF
-,-,TRBV6-1,TRBJ2-3,TGTGCCGCTGTTGACAGTCGATATACGCAGTATTTT,CAAVDSRYTQYF
-,-,TRBV12-3/TRBV12-4,TRBJ2-5,TGTGCCAGCAGGACCGAGCTCGATTTCCAAGAGACCCAGTACTTC,CASRTELDFQETQYF
TRBD1,few,TRBV24-1,TRBJ2-4,TGTGCCACCGCCGCCGGGACAGCAAAAAACATTCAGTACTTC,CATAAGTAKNIQYF